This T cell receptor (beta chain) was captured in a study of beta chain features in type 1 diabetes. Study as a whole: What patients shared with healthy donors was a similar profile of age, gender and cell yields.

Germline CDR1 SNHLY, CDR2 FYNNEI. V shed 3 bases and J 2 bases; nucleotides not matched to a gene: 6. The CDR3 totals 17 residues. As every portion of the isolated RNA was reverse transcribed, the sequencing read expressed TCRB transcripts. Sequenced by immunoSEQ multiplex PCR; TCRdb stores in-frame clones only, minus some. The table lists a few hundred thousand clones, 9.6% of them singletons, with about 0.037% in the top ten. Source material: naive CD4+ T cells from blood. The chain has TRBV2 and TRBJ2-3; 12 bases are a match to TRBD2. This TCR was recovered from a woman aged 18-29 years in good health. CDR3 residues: CASSELTSGGLTDTQYF. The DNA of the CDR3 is TGTGCCAGCAGTGAGCTAACTAGCGGGGGGCTCACAGATACGCAGTATTTT.